The 17 T cell receptor beta chains presented below share a single source sample, sequenced in a study of human T cells and chemical hapten exposure. Indicated time point: patch test 1, 2 weeks after DPC sensitization. Treatment reported: therapeutic diphenylcyclopropenone sensitization with weekly scalp DPC. TCRdb independently ran MiXCR on the RACE reads; one entry per CDR3 protein. The sample lists under 200,000 distinct CDR3 sequences; more than 14% were seen once. Here the sequenced sample was whole blood, taken in connection with sensitization to the hapten diphenylcyclopropenone (DPC). These TCRs come from a woman between 25 and 40 years old with alopecia areata. Some clones in this sample may be carry-over from other donors' samples.

The chain employs TRBV4-1 and TRBJ1-4; no clear D. CDR1 MGHRA and CDR2 YSYEKL come from the germline V gene. Trimming cost V 8 bases and J 7 bases, with 14 bases left between them. The CDR3 consists of 13 residues. CDR3 sequence (DNA): TGCGCCAGCCGCCGGGATCTGGGTGAAAAACTGTTTTTT. Translating gives CASRRDLGEKLFF.

The J gene is TRBJ2-2, the V gene TRBV20-1; D is possibly TRBD2 (5 bases). Trimming stripped 5 bases from V and 2 bases from J, with 12 bases between. This CDR3 is built from 14 residues. Germline V CDR1 and CDR2: DFQATT, SNEGSKA (reference sequence). The CDR3 DNA is TGCAGTGCTCGAGGGCAGGCAAACACCGGGGAGCTGTTTTTT. Translation gives CSARGQANTGELFF.

This clonotype was counted only a few times. The V and J genes are TRBV5-1 and TRBJ2-7; no clear D. This CDR3 is 11 amino acids long. CDR1 SGHRS and CDR2 YFSETQ come from the germline V gene. V lost 4 bases to trimming and J lost 5 bases, with 7 bases between them. CDR3 region: CASSSAHEQYF. The CDR3 coding sequence is TGCGCCAGCAGCAGCGCCCACGAGCAGTACTTC.

The chain links TRBV7-2 to TRBJ2-1, with D maybe TRBD1 (5 bases). Germline loops: CDR1 SGHTA, CDR2 FQGNSA. The V end lost 1 base, the J end lost 7 bases, and 8 bases lay between the germline ends. The CDR3 runs to 13 residues. The CDR3 is CASSLGQTNEQFF. For the CDR3, the DNA is TGTGCCAGCAGCTTAGGACAGACGAATGAGCAGTTCTTC.

In this sample, this clonotype turned up a few times. The chain employs TRBV7-8 and TRBJ2-2; 8 bases map to TRBD1. The CDR3 runs to 14 residues. Germline CDR1 SGHVS, CDR2 FQNEAQ. Trimming took 2 bases from V and 4 from J; bases not matched to a gene: 0. The CDR3 protein is CASSLTGGTGELFF. The CDR3 nucleotides are TGTGCCAGCAGCTTAACAGGGGGCACCGGGGAGCTGTTTTTT.

V gene TRBV5-1 combines with J gene TRBJ1-1; 7 bases agree with TRBD1. The CDR3 is made up of 14 amino acids. The germline gives CDR1 SGHRS, CDR2 YFSETQ. The V segment lost 2 bases and the J segment 4 bases; nucleotides outside the gene matches: 5. The CDR3 DNA reads as TGCGCCAGCAGCTTTGCCCAGGGGGGCACTGAAGCTTTCTTT. It encodes CASSFAQGGTEAFF.

This clonotype was detected only a few times. The rearrangement joins TRBV20-1 to TRBJ2-7, with D tentatively TRBD1 (5 bases). CDR1 is DFQATT, CDR2 SNEGSKA, per germline (reference sequence). Trimming cost V 5 bases and J 3 bases, with 11 bases left between them. The CDR3 totals 12 residues. The CDR3 is CSASDRRYEQYF. CDR3 DNA: TGCAGTGCTTCCGACAGACGCTACGAGCAGTACTTC.

The rearrangement uses TRBV4-3 and TRBJ2-7; D perhaps matches TRBD2 (5 bases). This CDR3 spans 15 amino acids. Trimming stripped 1 base from V and 1 base from J, with 11 bases between. Per the germline V gene, CDR1 is LGHNA and CDR2 is YSLEER. CDR3: CASSQGGGSSYEQYF. The CDR3 DNA is TGCGCCAGCAGCCAAGGTGGAGGCTCTTCCTACGAGCAGTACTTC.

The chain uses TRBV2 and TRBJ2-1; D possibly corresponds to TRBD1 (5 bases). From germline, CDR1 is SNHLY and CDR2 FYNNEI. This CDR3 has 16 amino acids. V was shortened by 2 bases and J by 7 bases, with 18 bases between the two germline ends. The CDR3 loop is CASSELGQFAANEQFF. CDR3 nucleotides: TGTGCCAGCAGTGAATTGGGGCAGTTCGCAGCAAATGAGCAGTTCTTC.

The genes are TRBV7-6 and TRBJ2-3; D is possibly TRBD2 (6 bases). The germline gives CDR1 SGHVS, CDR2 FNYEAQ. V was clipped by 4 bases and J by 5 bases, with 16 bases between them. The CDR3 runs to 15 residues. CDR3 nucleotide sequence: TGTGCCAGCAGCTCTGGGACTTTTTTAGGAGATACGCAGTATTTT. Its protein product is CASSSGTFLGDTQYF.

This clonotype has ten or more counts. This sequence joins TRBV5-1 and TRBJ1-4; TRBD1 matches 9 bases. The V and J ends lost 2 bases and 3 bases, in that order; junction bases with no gene match: 2. Germline CDR1 is SGHRS and CDR2 is YFSETQ. This CDR3 is 15 amino acids long. CDR3 in amino acids: CASSLQGAANEKLFF. For the CDR3, the DNA is TGCGCCAGCAGCTTACAGGGGGCAGCTAATGAAAAACTGTTTTTT.

This clonotype was counted ten times or more. In DNA, the CDR3 is TGCGCCAGCAGCTTGAGGAGTAGGACCCCGAACACCGGGGAGCTGTTTTTT. Protein: CASSLRSRTPNTGELFF. The rearrangement joins TRBV5-1 to TRBJ2-2, with D unclear. CDR1 and CDR2 (germline): SGHRS, YFSETQ. The CDR3 covers 17 residues. Trimming pared 1 base from V and 0 bases from J, leaving 13 bases between.

This clonotype has a handful of counts. V usage is TRBV25-1 and J usage is TRBJ2-1, with 7 bases matching TRBD2. Trimming at V came to 2 bases and at J to 6 bases, leaving 7 bases not matched to a gene. The CDR3 is 15 residues long. Germline V lookup: CDR1 MGHDK, CDR2 SYGVNS. The CDR3 protein is CASSEQVGGTNEQFF. The CDR3 DNA reads TGTGCCAGCAGTGAACAGGTGGGGGGGACCAATGAGCAGTTCTTC.

This clonotype was seen only a few times. The chain combines TRBV28 with TRBJ2-5, with D perhaps TRBD1 (5 bases). V gave up 3 bases and J gave up 2 bases, with 19 bases separating them. CDR3 length: 17 amino acids. Per germline, CDR1 MDHEN and CDR2 SYDVKM. CDR3 protein: CASSLGRTDSPQETQYF. The CDR3 bases are TGTGCCAGCAGTTTGGGTAGAACAGACAGTCCACAAGAGACCCAGTACTTC.

This clonotype was recorded a few times. The chain uses TRBV7-2 and TRBJ2-1, with TRBD2 matching 9 bases. Germline loops: CDR1 SGHTA, CDR2 FQGNSA. With 1 base clipped from V and 8 bases from J, the junction kept 9 bases outside the gene matches. CDR3 size: 16 residues. The CDR3 nucleotides read TGTGCCAGCAGCTTAGGCCCTAGCGGGATGTCCCATGAGCAGTTCTTC. Its protein product is CASSLGPSGMSHEQFF. The variable domain in full, with the rest retrieved from reference TRBV7-2 and TRBJ2-1, is GAGVSQSPSNKVTEKGKDVELRCDPISGHTALYWYRQSLGQGLEFLIYFQGNSAPDKSGLPSDRFSAERTGGSVSTLTIQRTQQEDSAVYLCASSLGPSGMSHEQFFGPGTRLTVL.

This clonotype has a handful of counts. The V and J genes are TRBV7-3 and TRBJ2-6; D gene unclear. The CDR3 has 13 residues. Germline V gives CDR1 SGHTA, CDR2 FQGTGA. V lost 2 bases and J lost 3, with 2 bases in between. The CDR3 loop reads CASSLFGANVLTF. CDR3 DNA sequence: TGTGCCAGCAGCTTATTTGGGGCCAACGTCCTGACTTTC. Full variable domain (missing parts from reference TRBV7-3 and TRBJ2-6): GAGVSQTPSNKVTEKGKYVELRCDPISGHTALYWYRQSLGQGPEFLIYFQGTGAADDSGLPNDRFFAVRPEGSVSTLKIQRTERGDSAVYLCASSLFGANVLTFGAGSRLTVL.

At least ten counts were recorded for this clonotype. The chain employs TRBV5-1 and TRBJ2-3; tentative D call: TRBD2 (6 bases). Germline CDR1 is SGHRS and CDR2 is YFSETQ. CDR3 length: 13 amino acids. The V and J ends lost 3 bases and 2 bases respectively, with 7 bases between them. The CDR3 nucleotides read TGCGCCAGCAGCTGGACTACCACAGATACGCAGTATTTT. It is translated as CASSWTTTDTQYF.